This TCR beta chain appears in the sequencing data of a study of blood T cell repertoires in COVID-19. For the study at large: COVID-19 samples, acute and convalescent, were from the United States, Italy and Spain.

Per the original data handling: Estimates of nucleated cell counts were drawn from the amplification of reference gene primers. TCRdb's copy holds only in-frame clones and misses some; the assay was immunoSEQ multiplex PCR. The V and J calls and clone size were taken over from that table, and D and trimming were inferred from the DNA. The repertoire holds 45,000 or so clones, with roughly 87% as singletons. Unmatched junction bases numbered 3, after V lost 6 bases and J lost 3 bases. Germline V gene data show CDR1 as SGHTA and CDR2 as FQGNSA. The CDR3 runs to 14 residues. Specimen: peripheral blood. This receptor was identified in a human donor in a cohort sampled during active COVID-19. The chain combines TRBV7-2 with TRBJ2-1; 9 bases align to TRBD1. The CDR3 bases are TGTGCCAGCAGGACAGGGGGGTTCTACAATGAGCAGTTCTTC. Translating gives CASRTGGFYNEQFF.